This TCR beta chain was recovered during a study of blood T cells in healthy people across ages. CDR1 is SGHRS, CDR2 YFSETQ, per germline. CDR3 size: 15 residues. V lost 4 bases to trimming and J lost 2 bases, with 12 bases between them. A second PCR, run for about 7 to 11 cycles, used a sample-barcoded 5' primer plus a J-beta primer mix. TCRdb analysed the 5' RACE reads with MiXCR anew, one entry per CDR3 protein. The table has around 500,000 distinct CDR3 sequences, approximately 26% seen once. These data also formed part of another study, on T cells of mothers and their children.

The sequence was obtained from a boy aged 2 to 9 in good health. Specimen: blood. The chain combines TRBV5-1 with TRBJ2-2, with a tentative D call TRBD1 (6 bases). The CDR3 coding sequence is TGCGCCAGCAGCCGCAACAGGGCCAACACCGGGGAGCTGTTTTTT. It is translated as CASSRNRANTGELFF.